Presented here are 32 T cell receptor beta chains from one specimen sequenced in a study of vaccination effects on CD4 cells after COVID-19. Only in-frame clones appear in the TCRdb table, and some are missing; sequencing was by immunoSEQ multiplex PCR. Of 40,000 to 45,000 clones in the sample, 65% to 75% were seen once. The antigens for these receptors are not known. Cultured cells yielded isolated CD4+ T cells after more than nine days. Participants each got two BNT162b2 or mRNA-1273 vaccine doses. This material consisted of CD4+ T cells from PBMCs cultured without peptide, taken after COVID-19 vaccination. Receptor source: a human donor who received a COVID-19 vaccine.

This chain joins TRBV20-1 and TRBJ2-1, with TRBD2 matching over 10 bases. J gave up 9 bases and V 3 bases, and 8 bases lay outside the gene matches. The CDR3 is 14 amino acids. Per the germline V gene, CDR1 is DFQATT and CDR2 is SNEGSKA (reference sequence). Here the CDR3 DNA reads TGCAGTGCTAGTAAGTCTAGCGGGAGTACTGAGCAGTTCTTC. As protein: CSASKSSGSTEQFF.

The rearrangement joins TRBV7-2 to TRBJ2-2; TRBD2 is a possible D gene (6 bases). V was cut by 2 bases and J by 1 base, with 8 bases left in between. Germline-derived CDR1 and CDR2 are SGHTA and FQGNSA. CDR3 size: 15 residues. The CDR3 reads CASSLRAGNTGELFF. DNA for the CDR3: TGTGCCAGCAGCTTACGAGCGGGGAACACCGGGGAGCTGTTTTTT.

This clone has just a few counts. The CDR3 nucleotides read TGTGCCAGCAGTTTTGGGTCGGGACAGGGTGAGCAGCCCCAGCATTTT. Its translation is CASSFGSGQGEQPQHF. The chain has TRBV3-1 (or the pseudogene TRBV3-2) and TRBJ1-5; 9 nucleotides align to TRBD1. The CDR3 runs 16 residues. CDR1 LGHDT and CDR2 YNNKEL come from the germline V gene (reference sequence). V was clipped by 6 bases and J by 7 bases; unmatched bases: 13.

The chain carries TRBV3-1 (or the pseudogene TRBV3-2) and TRBJ2-7; 12 bases fit TRBD2. This CDR3 contains 15 residues. CDR1 and CDR2 from the germline V gene are LGHDT and YNNKEL (reference sequence). V was pared by 0 bases and J by 7 bases, with 4 bases of the junction left unmatched. The CDR3 loop reads CASSQDGLAGGEQYF. The CDR3 DNA reads TGTGCCAGCAGCCAAGATGGGCTAGCGGGGGGGGAGCAGTACTTC.

J is TRBJ2-5 and V is TRBV5-1; 7 bases match TRBD1. The CDR3 is 14 residues long. Looked up from germline, CDR1 is SGHRS and CDR2 is YFSETQ. The V segment lost 4 bases and the J segment 2 bases; nucleotides outside the gene matches: 5. The CDR3 reads CASSAGQAQETQYF. CDR3 nucleotides: TGCGCCAGCAGCGCCGGACAGGCTCAAGAGACCCAGTACTTC.

The chain has TRBV5-1 and TRBJ2-2; a possible D gene is TRBD1 (5 bases). The CDR3 contains 13 residues. The V end was cut by 2 bases, the J end by 6 bases, with 8 bases between. Germline CDR1 and CDR2: SGHRS and YFSETQ. DNA for the CDR3: TGCGCCAGCAGCTTCCAGGGTTCCGGGGAGCTGTTTTTT. It specifies CASSFQGSGELFF.

By share, this clone counts as medium-sized. The genes are TRBV5-5 and TRBJ1-5; no firm D call. V was shortened by 1 base and J by 1 base, with 9 bases between the two germline ends. This CDR3 is 15 amino acids long. CDR1 is SGHKS and CDR2 is YYEKEE in the germline V gene (reference sequence). The CDR3 DNA sequence: TGTGCCAGCAGCTTGACCGTACTCAGCAATCAGCCCCAGCATTTT. Encoded protein: CASSLTVLSNQPQHF.

This chain joins TRBV9 and TRBJ2-2; D may be TRBD1 or TRBD2 (5 bases each). Germline V gives CDR1 SGDLS, CDR2 YYNGEE. The V end was cut by 6 bases, the J end by 7 bases, with 13 bases between. CDR3 size: 13 residues. DNA of the CDR3: TGTGCCAGCATGAGGGACCAGCACGGGGAGCTGTTTTTT. Translation: CASMRDQHGELFF.

The table lists this clone with a few counts. J is TRBJ1-5 and V is TRBV7-2, with a tentative D call TRBD1 (5 bases). Trimming cost V 0 bases and J 7 bases, with 13 bases left between them. Germline V gene lookup returns CDR1 SGHTA and CDR2 FQGNSA. The CDR3 sequence is 15 residues long. CDR3 loop: CASSLAGVLRQPQHF. As DNA, the CDR3 is TGTGCCAGCAGCTTAGCAGGGGTCTTAAGACAGCCCCAGCATTTT. The full variable domain, rest sourced from reference TRBV7-2 and TRBJ1-5, is GAGVSQSPSNKVTEKGKDVELRCDPISGHTALYWYRQSLGQGLEFLIYFQGNSAPDKSGLPSDRFSAERTGGSVSTLTIQRTQQEDSAVYLCASSLAGVLRQPQHFGDGTRLSIL.

The chain employs TRBV5-1 and TRBJ2-1; D is undetermined. Germline CDR1 is SGHRS and CDR2 is YFSETQ. This CDR3 is 14 amino acids long. V lost 4 bases, J lost 8 bases, and 16 bases lay in between. This chain's CDR3 is CASSLGSVDDEQFF. The CDR3 nucleotides read TGCGCCAGCAGCCTTGGTTCGGTCGACGATGAGCAGTTCTTC.

The J gene is TRBJ1-1, the V gene TRBV30, with a tentative D call TRBD1 (6 bases). The CDR3 is 13 amino acids. V lost 4 bases to trimming and J lost 4 bases, with 13 bases between them. CDR1 and CDR2 (germline): GTSNPN, SVGIG (reference sequence). The CDR3 nucleotides are TGTGCCTGGAAAACAGGGATGACCACTGAAGCTTTCTTT. It specifies CAWKTGMTTEAFF.

V and J are TRBV29-1 and TRBJ2-3; 7 bases agree with TRBD1. Trimming at V came to 1 base and at J to 0 bases, leaving 13 bases not matched to a gene. This CDR3 is built from 18 residues. The V gene's germline CDR1 is SQVTM and CDR2 ANQGSEA. CDR3 protein: CSVEVEPDRVTSTDTQYF. Here the CDR3 DNA reads TGCAGCGTTGAAGTTGAGCCAGACAGGGTGACTAGCACAGATACGCAGTATTTT.

The V call is TRBV29-1, the J call TRBJ2-7, with TRBD1 identical over 10 bases. The CDR3 is 12 amino acids. Per germline, CDR1 SQVTM and CDR2 ANQGSEA. After removal of 7 bases from V and 3 bases from J, the junction contained 3 bases not matched to a gene. The CDR3 bases are TGCAGCGGGGGGGACAGGGGCTACGAGCAGTACTTC. Protein sequence: CSGGDRGYEQYF.

The rearrangement joins TRBV6-5 to TRBJ1-5; a possible D gene is TRBD1 (5 bases). Germline V gene data show CDR1 as MNHEY and CDR2 as SVGAGI. V lost 6 bases to trimming and J lost 6 bases, with 18 bases between them. The length of the CDR3 is 15 residues. The CDR3 here is CASRYEGYTVQPQHF. CDR3 bases: TGTGCCAGCAGATATGAGGGGTATACGGTTCAGCCCCAGCATTTT.

The gene calls are TRBV5-6 and TRBJ1-1; 9 positions match TRBD1. Germline V CDR1 and CDR2: SGHDT, YYEEEE. V was pared by 2 bases and J by 5 bases, with 7 bases of the junction left unmatched. The CDR3 spans 15 residues. CDR3 region: CASSFMDRGLTEAFF. CDR3 nucleotides: TGTGCCAGCAGCTTCATGGACAGGGGATTAACTGAAGCTTTCTTT.

The V gene is TRBV21-1, the J gene TRBJ1-2. TRBV21-1 is assigned pseudogene status. The length of the CDR3 is 16 residues. CDR3 amino acids: CASSKIAGASDYGYTF. CDR3 nucleotide sequence: TGTGCCAGCAGCAAAATCGCGGGGGCGAGCGACTATGGCTACACCTTC.

This chain uses TRBV20-1 with TRBJ1-1; no reliable D call. Germline V CDR1 and CDR2: DFQATT, SNEGSKA (reference sequence). V shed 3 bases and J shed 5 bases, with 10 bases lying between them. The CDR3 contains 12 residues. The CDR3 here is CSASRGGTEAFF. The CDR3 nucleotides read TGCAGTGCTAGTCGGGGTGGGACTGAAGCTTTCTTT.

J is TRBJ2-7 and V is TRBV7-2, with D perhaps TRBD1 (6 bases). CDR1 is SGHTA and CDR2 is FQGNSA in the germline V gene. The V end lost 3 bases, the J end lost 3 bases, and 12 bases lay between the germline ends. The CDR3 extends over 14 amino acids. CDR3 sequence: CASSFGDRSYEQYF. The CDR3 DNA reads TGTGCCAGCAGCTTTGGCGACAGGAGCTACGAGCAGTACTTC.

This clone has just a few counts. The chain links TRBV4-1 to TRBJ1-5, with a possible D match to TRBD1 (6 bases). Deletions cut 0 bases from V and 2 bases from J, with 8 bases between. Germline CDR1 is MGHRA and CDR2 is YSYEKL. CDR3 length equals 15 residues. CDR3 amino acids: CASSQDNRGNQPQHF. In nucleotides, the CDR3 is TGCGCCAGCAGCCAAGATAACAGGGGCAATCAGCCCCAGCATTTT.

The chain combines TRBV6-5 with TRBJ1-3; no firm D call. V dropped 6 bases and J dropped 6 bases, with 15 bases sitting between them. CDR3 length equals 14 residues. Germline CDR1 and CDR2: MNHEY and SVGAGI. As DNA, the CDR3 is TGTGCCAGCAGAAGGGCTTCTCAGGCAAACACCATATATTTT. This codes for CASRRASQANTIYF.

This chain joins TRBV6-5 and TRBJ1-2; no definite D call. Trimming shortened V by 0 bases and J by 6 bases, and 17 bases separated the two germline ends. Germline V gene sequence: CDR1 MNHEY, CDR2 SVGAGI. This CDR3 comprises 16 residues. CDR3 DNA sequence: TGTGCCAGCAGTTACTCGTTATTATCTCCGCTCGATGGCTACACCTTC. This encodes CASSYSLLSPLDGYTF.

The chain links TRBV5-5 to TRBJ1-2, with a tentative D call TRBD1 (6 bases). Trimming pared 2 bases from V and 1 base from J, leaving 9 bases between. This CDR3 has 14 amino acids. From germline, CDR1 is SGHKS and CDR2 YYEKEE (reference sequence). CDR3 amino acids: CASSFQGFNYGYTF. The DNA for the CDR3 is TGTGCCAGCAGCTTCCAGGGGTTTAACTATGGCTACACCTTC.

This clone has a handful of counts. This chain connects TRBV10-3 to TRBJ1-6; 7 bases are a match to TRBD1. The length of the CDR3 is 14 residues. The germline V gene has CDR1 ENHRY and CDR2 SYGVKD. V lost 7 bases and J lost 6; bases outside the gene matches: 6. CDR3 nucleotides: TGTGCCATCAAATCCGGGACAGTTAATTCACCCCTCCACTTT. Translating it yields CAIKSGTVNSPLHF.

The chain carries TRBV7-9 and TRBJ2-7; 13 nucleotides agree with TRBD2. The CDR3 has 14 residues. V was pared by 5 bases and J by 12 bases, with 10 bases of the junction left unmatched. Germline CDR1 reads SEHNR; CDR2 reads FQNEAQ (reference sequence). CDR3 region: CASSQVGLAGVVYF. CDR3 nucleotides: TGTGCCAGCAGCCAAGTTGGACTAGCGGGAGTGGTGTACTTC.

The chain recombines TRBV6-5 with TRBJ1-1; D is unclear. Trimming took off 7 bases at V and 4 bases at J, with 16 bases between the two ends. Germline loops: CDR1 MNHEY, CDR2 SVGAGI. There are 14 residues in the CDR3. The CDR3 DNA sequence: TGTGCCAGCACCCCCGGGAGGGAGGTCACTGAAGCTTTCTTT. Amino acid sequence: CASTPGREVTEAFF.

The chain recombines TRBV2 with TRBJ2-1; 7 nucleotides match TRBD1. Germline loops: CDR1 SNHLY, CDR2 FYNNEI. The J segment lost 2 bases and the V segment lost 6 bases, leaving 7 bases of the junction unmatched. This CDR3 comprises 15 residues. CDR3 sequence: CASRLETGPYNEQFF. The CDR3, as DNA: TGTGCCAGCAGATTAGAGACAGGGCCCTACAATGAGCAGTTCTTC.

This clone was recorded once. The chain recombines TRBV11-2 with TRBJ2-3, with 13 bases fitting TRBD2. Germline lookup yields CDR1 SGHAT and CDR2 FQNNGV. The CDR3 length is 17 residues. V gave up 6 bases and J gave up 1 base; unmatched junction bases: 7. The CDR3, as DNA: TGTGCCAGCAGGGGACTAGCGGGAAATTTACGCACAGATACGCAGTATTTT. Its protein product is CASRGLAGNLRTDTQYF.

V and J are TRBV2 and TRBJ2-2, with 7 bases matching TRBD2. The V segment lost 8 bases and the J segment 5 bases; nucleotides outside the gene matches: 8. The CDR3 is made up of 14 amino acids. Germline V gene data show CDR1 as SNHLY and CDR2 as FYNNEI. The CDR3 region is CASGTGGWTGELFF. The CDR3 DNA sequence: TGTGCCAGCGGGACGGGGGGATGGACCGGGGAGCTGTTTTTT.

This clone has only a few counts. This rearrangement joins TRBV29-1 to TRBJ2-3; 9 nucleotides match TRBD2. The germline CDR1 and CDR2 sequences are SQVTM and ANQGSEA. This CDR3 comprises 15 residues. Germline trimming cut 5 bases from V and 4 bases from J; bases unmatched to any gene: 10. For the CDR3, the DNA is TGCAGCGTTATCTGGAGCGGGGGGCTTTCAGATACGCAGTATTTT. Its translation is CSVIWSGGLSDTQYF.

The CDR3 sequence: CASTNGRYEQYF. CDR3 nucleotides: TGTGCCAGCACCAACGGGCGGTACGAGCAGTACTTC. The chain uses TRBV6-5 and TRBJ2-7; D is uncertain. This CDR3 is 12 amino acids long. Trimming took 7 bases from V and 4 from J, leaving 11 bases between them. In germline, CDR1 is MNHEY, CDR2 SVGAGI.

For the CDR3, the DNA is TGTGCCAGCAGCTTAGGGGTCACTGAAGCTTTCTTT. Translated, it gives CASSLGVTEAFF. This chain uses TRBV11-2 with TRBJ1-1; D gene uncertain. Germline loops: CDR1 SGHAT, CDR2 FQNNGV. The CDR3 runs to 12 residues. Trimming removed 1 base from V and 4 bases from J, with 4 bases in between.

This clone was seen only a few times. The chain carries TRBV4-1 and TRBJ1-5; a weak D match, TRBD1 (5 bases). With 3 bases removed from V and 9 bases from J, the gap between germline ends came to 18 bases. This CDR3 region has 15 residues. CDR1 and CDR2 (germline): MGHRA, YSYEKL. The CDR3 region is CASSQALMGGSPQHF. The CDR3 nucleotides read TGCGCCAGCAGCCAGGCCTTAATGGGGGGATCGCCCCAGCATTTT.